The sequence of this T cell receptor beta chain was determined in a study of graft-versus-host responses after intestinal transplantation (dated by TCRdb to the early 2020s). For the study in its entirety: The transplants that recipients got were multivisceral, liver-intestinal, or isolated intestinal. A peak of at least 4% donor T cells among recipient peripheral blood mononuclear cells was the definition used for donor T cell macrochimerism. Every recipient was given anti-thymocyte globulin induction, followed by roughly 3 years of maintenance tacrolimus and steroids. The cohort enrolled approximately 24 intestinal transplant recipients, one of whom was a retransplant, and a few patients without pretransplant specimens were excluded. Alloreactive clones were identified by sequencing pre-transplant mixed lymphocyte reaction products and comparing these products with unstimulated pre-transplant donor and recipient T cells. After intestinal transplantation, graft-versus-host and host-versus-graft alloreactive T cell clones in the graft, circulation and bone marrow were tracked using bulk TCR-beta CDR3 sequencing. Instead of going to the commercial service, samples from a few later patients were sequenced in-house on an Illumina MiSeq and processed with MiXCR. General findings and caveats noted by the study authors: In patients with donor T cell macrochimerism, the allografts had high GvH to HvG T cell clonal ratios. GvH clones were detected in recipient bone marrow, and some of these GvH clones were observed earlier in ileal mucosa or blood, consistent with an intestinal mucosal origin. Early after transplant, peak levels of circulating GvH clones were associated with declines in HvG clones. Conclusions were limited by the relatively low number and heterogeneity of intestinal transplant patients.

In the first month after transplant, blood samples were collected up to 4 times, and after that at least monthly when available. Points on this clone: Its antigen is currently not known. Base quality data are lacking; no much larger clone is found one base away.

The CDR3, cysteine through phenylalanine, is 17 amino acids long. The sequence is cut down to CDR3 DNA, 51 bases in frame from base 1. V and J are truncated by 3 bases and 5 bases respectively, leaving an intervening sequence of 19 bases. The germline V gene gives CDR1 as MDHEN and CDR2 as SYDVKM. Library prep was done by the immunoSEQ multiplex PCR assay. High-throughput TCR-beta CDR3 sequencing of genomic DNA from most patients was performed by Adaptive Biotechnologies. In the paper's pipeline: Adaptive's ImmunoSEQ software supplied the TCR sequencing data for 15 to 20 patients, while MiXCR and VDJtools were used to process a few other patients. CDR3 nucleotide sequences shared between donor and recipient were removed because the origin of such sequences could not be assigned. To be classed as alloreactive, a clone needed at least 2-fold expansion over unstimulated cells and a minimum CFSE-low frequency of 0.002% (template counts) or 0.001% (read counts). Clones were considered mappable if detected in sequenced pre-transplant spleen, lymph node, or MLR CFSE-low populations of the donor or recipient. Cumulative frequency of alloreactive clones was calculated as a percentage of all sequences weighted by copy number. The clones in this table, taken by TCRdb from immuneACCESS, are in-frame only. Not every clone is retained; where verified, under half of the shortfall comes from an unresolved V gene, and the cause of the rest is unknown. V, J and clone size were drawn from that table, and D and trimming were deduced from the DNA. This sample is represented by more than 20,000 clones; approximately 87% of them were singletons. In total, the top ten clones hold around 1.1% of the sample.

This sequence was found in a human patient who received an intestinal transplant, so some T cells may come from the graft donor. The chain joins TRBV28 to TRBJ1-4; TRBD1 might be the D gene, on 6 matching bases. The starting material was PBMCs, obtained almost 29 days after intestinal transplant. Read as DNA, the sequence is TGTGCCAGCAGTTTTTCGCCTGGGGGACACCCGAATGAAAAACTGTTTTTT. This is translated as CASSFSPGGHPNEKLFF.